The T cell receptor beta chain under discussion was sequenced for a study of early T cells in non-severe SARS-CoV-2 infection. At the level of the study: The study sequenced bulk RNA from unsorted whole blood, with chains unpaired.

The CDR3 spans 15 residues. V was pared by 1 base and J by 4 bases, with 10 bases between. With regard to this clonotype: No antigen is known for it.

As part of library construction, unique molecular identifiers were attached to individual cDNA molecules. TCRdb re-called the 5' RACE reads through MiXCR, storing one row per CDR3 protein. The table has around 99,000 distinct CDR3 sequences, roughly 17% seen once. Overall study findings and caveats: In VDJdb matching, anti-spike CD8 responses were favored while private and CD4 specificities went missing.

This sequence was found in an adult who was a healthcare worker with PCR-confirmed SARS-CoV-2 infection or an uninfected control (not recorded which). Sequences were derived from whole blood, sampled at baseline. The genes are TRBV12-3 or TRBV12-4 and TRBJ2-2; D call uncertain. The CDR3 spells CASSLGGHGTGELFF. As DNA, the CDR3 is TGTGCCAGCAGTTTAGGGGGTCATGGCACCGGGGAGCTGTTTTTT.